This T cell receptor (beta chain) was retrieved from a study of blood T cells in healthy people across ages. Study-wide results and limits: The unsorted PBMCs prevented any conclusive comparison of naive versus antigen-experienced cells.

This clonotype came up a few times. Its antigen is as yet unknown. Sample-barcoded 5' priming and a J-beta primer mix drove a second PCR of 7 to 11 cycles. A single record per CDR3 protein comes from TCRdb applying MiXCR to the 5' RACE reads. Of about 780,000 distinct CDR3 sequences detected, less than 60% appear once; the ten largest clones hold about a sixth. This clonotype was sampled from a man older than 75 in good health. The sequenced sample was blood.

CDR3 in amino acids: CASSQDPGEKLFF. DNA for the CDR3: TGTGCCAGCAGCCAGGATCCAGGTGAAAAACTGTTTTTT. The V and J genes are TRBV14 and TRBJ1-4, with D hard to call. V gave up 3 bases and J gave up 7 bases, with 9 bases separating them. Germline values: CDR1 SGHDN, CDR2 FVKESK. This CDR3 is built from 13 residues.